This T cell receptor (beta chain) emerged from a study of blood T cell repertoires in COVID-19. Sequenced by immunoSEQ multiplex PCR; TCRdb stores in-frame clones only, minus some. There are over 250,000 clones in the sample; about 68% occur only once, and about 3.1% lies in the top ten. This clone was counted once. This CDR3 has 18 amino acids. CDR1 is MGHRA, CDR2 YSYEKL, per germline. Trimming took 0 bases from V and 4 from J, leaving 21 bases between them. The origin of this receptor is a woman aged 80 or over with acute or convalescent COVID-19. The rearrangement uses TRBV4-1 and TRBJ1-1, with D tentatively TRBD1 (5 bases). The sample was peripheral blood. CDR3 nucleotide sequence: TGCGCCAGCAGCCAAGAAAGAAAAGGAGGGGCCGGAGGCACTGAAGCTTTCTTT. It codes for CASSQERKGGAGGTEAFF.